The 13 T cell receptor beta chains below all came from one sample that was sequenced in a study of blood T cell repertoires in COVID-19. Repertoires were generated with immunoSEQ multiplex PCR, while TCRdb's copy carries only in-frame clones and drops some. The data show under 400,000 clones, around 87% seen once. Material: peripheral blood. Source of these receptors: a woman in her twenties or thirties with COVID-19, enrolled during active disease.

The chain links TRBV10-3 to TRBJ1-3; a weak D match, TRBD1 (5 bases). CDR3 length: 15 residues. Looked up from germline, CDR1 is ENHRY and CDR2 is SYGVKD. Deletions cut 3 bases from V and 3 bases from J, with 12 bases between. The CDR3 spells CAISDPWGVGNTIYF. The CDR3 DNA follows: TGTGCCATCAGTGATCCCTGGGGGGTTGGAAACACCATATATTTT.

This clone was detected only a few times. The rearrangement joins TRBV5-1 to TRBJ2-3, with D possibly being TRBD1 (6 bases). The germline V gene encodes CDR1 SGHRS and CDR2 YFSETQ. The CDR3 loop spans 15 amino acids. V lost 4 bases, J lost 4 bases, and 16 bases lay in between. CDR3 bases: TGCGCCAGCAGCGCGCAAAGTGGGGGCGCAGATACGCAGTATTTT. Its translation: CASSAQSGGADTQYF.

The V call is TRBV20-1, the J call TRBJ2-7, with D tentatively TRBD2 (6 bases). V was clipped by 5 bases and J by 3 bases, with 11 bases between them. CDR3 length: 12 residues. The V gene's germline CDR1 is DFQATT and CDR2 SNEGSKA (reference sequence). The CDR3 protein is CSAGVRDYEQYF. In DNA, the CDR3 is TGCAGTGCTGGTGTGCGGGACTACGAGCAGTACTTC.

CDR3 sequence: CASSRTDSPSREQYF. DNA for the CDR3: TGTGCCAGCAGCCGGACGGACAGCCCCTCGCGGGAGCAGTACTTC. The chain uses TRBV5-5 and TRBJ2-7; D might be TRBD1 (6 bases). V lost 4 bases to trimming and J lost 7 bases, with 21 bases between them. Germline assignment: CDR1 SGHKS and CDR2 YYEKEE (reference sequence). This CDR3 spans 15 amino acids.

The rearrangement links TRBV3-1 (or the pseudogene TRBV3-2) to TRBJ2-1; 13 bases fit TRBD2. Germline trimming cut 5 bases from V and 4 bases from J; bases unmatched to any gene: 11. The germline CDR1 and CDR2 sequences are LGHDT and YNNKEL (reference sequence). The CDR3 length is 18 residues. The CDR3, as DNA: TGTGCCAGCAGCACTCGGACTAGCGGGAGTGCGGGATACAATGAGCAGTTCTTC. Translation: CASSTRTSGSAGYNEQFF.

The chain carries TRBV7-9 and TRBJ2-1; possibly TRBD1 for D (6 bases). Trimming shortened V by 5 bases and J by 6 bases, and 11 bases separated the two germline ends. Germline V gene data show CDR1 as SEHNR and CDR2 as FQNEAQ (reference sequence). This CDR3 contains 13 residues. CDR3 DNA: TGTGCCAGCAGCGCTGACAGGTCCAATGAGCAGTTCTTC. As protein: CASSADRSNEQFF.

The CDR3 DNA sequence: TGTGCCAGCAGTCAGGCCCGTGCGGGCTACACCTTC. This translates into CASSQARAGYTF. V usage is TRBV6-5 and J usage is TRBJ1-2; D is ambiguous. The germline gives CDR1 MNHEY, CDR2 SVGAGI. V lost 5 bases, J lost 8 bases, and 12 bases lay in between. The CDR3 has 12 residues.

The chain joins TRBV4-2 to TRBJ2-7; TRBD1 matches 9 bases. Germline values: CDR1 LGHNA, CDR2 YNFKEQ. The CDR3 spans 15 residues. The ends lost 1 base at V and 1 base at J; junction bases unmatched: 2. The CDR3, as DNA: TGTGCCAGCAGCCAAGCCGGACAGGGGTCCTACGAGCAGTACTTC. Protein: CASSQAGQGSYEQYF.

The rearrangement uses TRBV7-2 and TRBJ1-1; 9 bases align to TRBD1. The germline gives CDR1 SGHTA, CDR2 FQGNSA. V was clipped by 2 bases and J by 11 bases; unmatched bases: 9. This CDR3 is built from 14 residues. CDR3: CASSLTGGTITAFF. The CDR3 nucleotides read TGTGCCAGCAGCTTAACAGGGGGCACCATTACGGCTTTCTTT.

The genes are TRBV7-8 and TRBJ2-2; D may be TRBD2 (5 bases). Germline assignment: CDR1 SGHVS and CDR2 FQNEAQ. Trimming cost V 1 base and J 4 bases, with 16 bases left between them. This CDR3 has 17 residues. The CDR3 spells CASSLVFEGEGTGELFF. CDR3 DNA sequence: TGTGCCAGCAGCTTAGTTTTTGAGGGCGAGGGCACCGGGGAGCTGTTTTTT.

J is TRBJ1-3 and V is TRBV7-9, with D maybe TRBD1 (5 bases). Germline assignment: CDR1 SEHNR and CDR2 FQNEAQ (reference sequence). V lost 2 bases to trimming and J lost 3 bases, with 8 bases between them. The CDR3 has 14 residues. The CDR3 protein is CASSLSRVGNTIYF. DNA for the CDR3: TGTGCCAGCAGCTTAAGCAGGGTTGGAAACACCATATATTTT.

The V call is TRBV4-1, the J call TRBJ2-5, with TRBD1 matching over 10 bases. This CDR3 has 15 residues. Germline-derived CDR1 and CDR2 are MGHRA and YSYEKL. J lost 5 bases, V lost 4 bases, and 7 bases had no gene match. The CDR3 loop reads CASSPRTGGQETQYF. CDR3 in DNA: TGCGCCAGCAGCCCTCGGACAGGGGGTCAGGAGACCCAGTACTTC.

This chain links TRBV18 with TRBJ1-2; D remains unclear. From germline, CDR1 is KGHSH and CDR2 LQKENI. The length of the CDR3 is 13 residues. The V and J ends lost 5 bases and 4 bases respectively, with 11 bases between them. The CDR3 coding sequence is TGTGCCAGCTCATCGGGGAGCATCTATGGCTACACCTTC. Translation gives CASSSGSIYGYTF.